The rows below give T cell receptor beta chains drawn from one sample of a study of cytomegalovirus exposure and HLA in healthy donors. The table came from immunoSEQ multiplex PCR; TCRdb's copy has only in-frame clones and leaves some out. The sample lists 140,000 to 150,000 clones; 76% were seen once. The sequenced material came from PBMCs. Source of these receptors: a woman aged 40 to 49 in good health and CMV-seronegative. CDR3s include the opening cysteine and the closing phenylalanine or tryptophan. Each record gives: V gene, J gene, CDR3 protein.

TRBV7-6,TRBJ1-1,CASSLEDWNTEAFF
TRBV19,TRBJ2-7,CASSTGQGTYEQYF
TRBV30,TRBJ1-6,CAWSVYRENSPLHF
TRBV5-1,TRBJ2-7,CASSLDSGTYEQYF
TRBV4-2,TRBJ1-1,CASSPNSRGNTEAFF
TRBV20-1,TRBJ2-3,CSPSTDTQYF
TRBV28,TRBJ1-5,CASNFLLQGMDQPQHF
TRBV27,TRBJ2-7,CASSLSSSGGLGYF
TRBV21-1,TRBJ2-7,CASSFLPGGLSSYEQYF
TRBV6-5,TRBJ2-3,CASSYLSSTDTQYF
TRBV7-9,TRBJ1-1,CSSSRGETEAFF
TRBV7-9,TRBJ2-7,CASSSPGYEQYF
TRBV9,TRBJ1-2,CASRTSGYPGYTF
TRBV28,TRBJ2-2,CASLQGATTGELFF
TRBV19,TRBJ2-3,CASSDQGQGTDTQYF
TRBV28,TRBJ1-5,CASSRPPDTYSNQPQHF
TRBV6-5,TRBJ1-2,CASTPTGKDGYTF
TRBV27,TRBJ1-6,CASRGQGRNSPLHF
TRBV4-1,TRBJ2-7,CASSIAGGVNEQYF
TRBV28,TRBJ1-6,CASSSAGTGNSPLHF
TRBV4-1,TRBJ2-7,CASSRLWGGSYEQYF
TRBV19,TRBJ2-1,CASTDWTSGRKQFF
TRBV5-1,TRBJ1-4,CASSLGGQINEKLFF
TRBV7-7,TRBJ2-5,CASGLGVRETQYF
TRBV11-2,TRBJ1-2,CASSSGVTYGYTF
TRBV19,TRBJ2-7,CASSFRGSRSYEQYF
TRBV18,TRBJ1-5,CASSRDSQNQPQHF
TRBV9,TRBJ1-2,CASSVTGNYGYTF
TRBV7-9,TRBJ2-1,CASISGGNEQFF
TRBV6-6,TRBJ1-3,CASSQDRGGGNTIYF
TRBV15,TRBJ1-4,CATRRRDEGEKLFF
TRBV2,TRBJ1-5,CASSDSQGMSTHSNQPQHF
TRBV2,TRBJ1-6,CASSGLGDRFSYNSPLHF
TRBV28,TRBJ1-1,CASSSGQGDTEAFF
TRBV18,TRBJ2-3,CASSPPGQQYF
TRBV5-1,TRBJ2-1,CASSSLAGGSYNEQFF
TRBV5-4,TRBJ2-4,CASSWGAGGGRNIQYF
TRBV19,TRBJ2-7,CASSPHPGLPIYEQYF
TRBV2,TRBJ1-5,CASSDGQGSQPQHF
TRBV6-5,NA,CASSSPRAESEQYF
TRBV5-4,TRBJ2-2,CASSLVPGIGTGELFF
TRBV5-4,TRBJ2-3,CASSLARGNTDTQYF
TRBV27,TRBJ2-1,CASTSGTSGGNEQFF
TRBV28,TRBJ1-4,CASRWPELGKLFF
TRBV6-1,TRBJ2-1,CASSGGGLATNTYNEQFF
TRBV2,TRBJ2-2,CASRGPGELFF
TRBV6-1,TRBJ2-1,CASSETGGPSGEQFF
TRBV18,TRBJ1-6,CASSPGQGASPLHF
TRBV19,TRBJ2-7,CASSIGGADPYEQYF
TRBV7-8,TRBJ1-6,CASSLVAVDSRASSPLHF
TRBV23-1,TRBJ2-3,CASSQWLQAGADTQYF